The rows below give T cell receptor beta chains drawn from one sample of a study of shared clonotypes between healthy human individuals. TCRdb's copy holds only in-frame clones and misses some; the assay was immunoSEQ multiplex PCR. The sample holds some 2,100,000 clones, about 93% seen once. Specimen: naive CD8+ T cells from PBMCs. Every receptor here comes from a man younger than 35 in good health. Some clones in this sample may be carry-over from other donors' samples. Each CDR3 is given with its conserved first and last residue. D genes are given only for firm matches. Where a row states a size, it is once, few, many or the class of an expanded clone; other rows omit it.

V: TRBV27
D: .
J: TRBJ2-2
size: .
DNA: TGTGCCAGCAGTTTTCTCGGGGCAGAGAACACCGGGGAGCTGTTTTTT
CDR3: CASSFLGAENTGELFF

V: TRBV5-5
D: .
J: TRBJ2-7
size: few
DNA: TGTGCCAGCAGTTGGACGGTCCCCTACGAGCAGTACTTC
CDR3: CASSWTVPYEQYF

V: TRBV19
D: TRBD1
J: TRBJ1-2
size: .
DNA: TGTGCCAGTAGTACTCTTGAGGACAGGGGACACTATGGCTACACCTTC
CDR3: CASSTLEDRGHYGYTF

V: TRBV7-9
D: .
J: TRBJ1-4
size: .
DNA: TGTGCCAGCAGCTTCCTTCGAGGATCTGATGAAAAACTGTTTTTT
CDR3: CASSFLRGSDEKLFF

V: TRBV5-6
D: .
J: TRBJ2-1
size: .
DNA: TGTGCCAGCAGCTTGGCAGAAAGGGGCCTTTACAATGAGCAGTTCTTC
CDR3: CASSLAERGLYNEQFF

V: TRBV19
D: .
J: TRBJ1-1
size: .
DNA: TGTGCCAGTAGTATAGGGCCGGCTGCCAGCACTGAAGCTTTCTTT
CDR3: CASSIGPAASTEAFF

V: TRBV27
D: TRBD1
J: TRBJ2-1
size: once
DNA: TGTGCCAGCAGTTTGGGACAGGGATACAATGAGCAGTTCTTC
CDR3: CASSLGQGYNEQFF

V: TRBV9
D: .
J: TRBJ2-7
size: .
DNA: TGTGCCAGCAGCGAGGCTAGCCGAGCCTACGAGCAGTACTTC
CDR3: CASSEASRAYEQYF

V: TRBV10-2
D: .
J: TRBJ2-7
size: once
DNA: TGCGCCAGCAGTCCAATTACAAGGGCCCTCACTTACGAGCAGTACTTC
CDR3: CASSPITRALTYEQYF

V: TRBV6-5
D: .
J: TRBJ2-7
size: .
DNA: TGTGCCAGCAGTTACTCCATGTTGGGCGAGCAGTACTTC
CDR3: CASSYSMLGEQYF

V: TRBV27
D: TRBD1
J: TRBJ1-5
size: .
DNA: TGTGCCAGCAGGCAGGGGGCGAATAGCAATCAGCCCCAGCATTTT
CDR3: CASRQGANSNQPQHF

V: TRBV28
D: .
J: TRBJ2-7
size: .
DNA: TGTGCCAGCAGTTCCAGGGAGATTCACTACGAGCAGTACTTC
CDR3: CASSSREIHYEQYF

V: TRBV7-9
D: .
J: TRBJ2-7
size: .
DNA: TGTGCCAGCAGCGTGGGACTTCACTACGAGCAGTACTTC
CDR3: CASSVGLHYEQYF

V: TRBV28
D: TRBD1
J: TRBJ2-2
size: .
DNA: TGTGCCAGCAGTAGATGGACAGGAACGAACACCGGGGAGCTGTTTTTT
CDR3: CASSRWTGTNTGELFF

V: TRBV7-6
D: TRBD2
J: TRBJ2-1
size: .
DNA: TGTGCCAGCAGCCAATCGGCTAGCGGGAGGGATTACAATGAGCAGTTCTTC
CDR3: CASSQSASGRDYNEQFF

V: TRBV7-9
D: .
J: TRBJ2-7
size: few
DNA: TGTGCCACCAGGCGTGGCGGCTCCTACGAGCAGTACTTC
CDR3: CATRRGGSYEQYF

V: TRBV14
D: TRBD2
J: TRBJ2-3
size: .
DNA: TGTGCCAGCAGCCTTACCTCGGGACTAGCGGGCACAGATACGCAGTATTTT
CDR3: CASSLTSGLAGTDTQYF

V: TRBV13
D: TRBD1
J: TRBJ1-4
size: once
DNA: TGTGCCAGCAGCTATGGAACAGGGGATGAAAAACTGTTTTTT
CDR3: CASSYGTGDEKLFF

V: TRBV27
D: .
J: TRBJ1-1
size: .
DNA: TGTGCCAGCACCCCCGGACCGGGGACTGAAGCTTTCTTT
CDR3: CASTPGPGTEAFF

V: TRBV28
D: .
J: TRBJ2-1
size: .
DNA: TGTGCCAGCAGTTACTCCCACAATGAGCAGTTCTTC
CDR3: CASSYSHNEQFF

V: TRBV19
D: .
J: TRBJ2-1
size: .
DNA: TGTGCCAGTAGTATCGCTGACAGAGGTGAGCAGTTCTTC
CDR3: CASSIADRGEQFF

V: TRBV9
D: TRBD2
J: TRBJ2-1
size: .
DNA: TGTGCCAGCAGCGTGGGACGGGAGGGCCTCGACAATGAGCAGTTCTTC
CDR3: CASSVGREGLDNEQFF

V: TRBV27
D: .
J: TRBJ2-2
size: .
DNA: TGTGCCAGCAGTTTCGGGGGAGGCACCGGGGAGCTGTTTTTT
CDR3: CASSFGGGTGELFF

V: TRBV13
D: .
J: TRBJ2-1
size: few
DNA: TGTGCCAGCAGCTTTACGGACAATGTGGACAATGAGCAGTTCTTC
CDR3: CASSFTDNVDNEQFF

V: TRBV5-4
D: .
J: TRBJ2-2
size: .
DNA: TGTGCCAGCAGCTTATATACCGGGGAGCTGTTTTTT
CDR3: CASSLYTGELFF

V: TRBV28
D: TRBD2
J: TRBJ2-1
size: .
DNA: TGTGCCAGCAGTTTTCTGTCGCGGGAGTTATTGTGGGATGAGCAGTTCTTC
CDR3: CASSFLSRELLWDEQFF

V: TRBV15
D: .
J: TRBJ1-5
size: .
DNA: TGTGCCACCAGCAAACGCGCAGGGACTTCTTCGCCCCAGCATTTT
CDR3: CATSKRAGTSSPQHF

V: TRBV19
D: TRBD1
J: TRBJ2-7
size: .
DNA: TGTGCCAGTAGTACCAACAGGGGAAGCTCCTACGAGCAGTACTTC
CDR3: CASSTNRGSSYEQYF

V: TRBV9
D: .
J: TRBJ2-7
size: .
DNA: TGTGCCAGCAGCGTATCTCAGGGCCACGAGCAGTACTTC
CDR3: CASSVSQGHEQYF

V: TRBV7-8
D: .
J: TRBJ2-7
size: .
DNA: TGTGCCAGCTCCGTTTCAGACATCCACGAGCAGTACTTC
CDR3: CASSVSDIHEQYF

V: TRBV11-2
D: .
J: TRBJ1-1
size: .
DNA: TGTGCCAGCAGCTCCCGGCAGGGGAACACTGAAGCTTTCTTT
CDR3: CASSSRQGNTEAFF

V: TRBV27
D: TRBD1
J: TRBJ2-7
size: .
DNA: TGTGCCAGCAGTTTCTCGACCGGGACAGTAAACTACGAGCAGTACTTC
CDR3: CASSFSTGTVNYEQYF

V: TRBV28
D: TRBD2
J: TRBJ2-1
size: .
DNA: TGTGCCAGCAGTTGGACTAGTATGGGCGATGAGCAGTTCTTC
CDR3: CASSWTSMGDEQFF